This T cell receptor beta chain was recorded in a study of cytomegalovirus exposure and HLA in healthy donors. Overall study: A prior analysis found some 110 million unique TCR beta sequences from 150 million to 200 million T cells. Approximately 80 million unique TCRs, all from HLA-typed donors, were included in an early release of the data. Study-wide points: The authors confirmed in vitro that a few CMV-associated chains were specific for CMV antigens.

Whereas donors were nominally healthy upon sampling, unrecorded immune exposures were probable. For this clone: Its cognate antigen is unknown.

Germline CDR1 reads SGHDT; CDR2 reads YYEEEE. The CDR3 covers 14 residues. V gave up 4 bases and J gave up 4 bases; unmatched junction bases: 6. PCR was performed using 60 Vbeta and 13 Jbeta primers. Measured with immunoSEQ multiplex PCR; TCRdb has only the in-frame clones, and not every one. The sample yields 99,000 or so clones, more than 75% seen once. The chain uses TRBV5-6 and TRBJ2-7; TRBD1 aligns across 9 bases. Sequenced input: PBMCs. The receptor was derived from a woman under 30 in good health and CMV-seropositive. The CDR3 is CASSVGQGPYEQYF. Written as DNA, the CDR3 is TGTGCCAGCAGCGTGGGACAGGGACCTTACGAGCAGTACTTC.